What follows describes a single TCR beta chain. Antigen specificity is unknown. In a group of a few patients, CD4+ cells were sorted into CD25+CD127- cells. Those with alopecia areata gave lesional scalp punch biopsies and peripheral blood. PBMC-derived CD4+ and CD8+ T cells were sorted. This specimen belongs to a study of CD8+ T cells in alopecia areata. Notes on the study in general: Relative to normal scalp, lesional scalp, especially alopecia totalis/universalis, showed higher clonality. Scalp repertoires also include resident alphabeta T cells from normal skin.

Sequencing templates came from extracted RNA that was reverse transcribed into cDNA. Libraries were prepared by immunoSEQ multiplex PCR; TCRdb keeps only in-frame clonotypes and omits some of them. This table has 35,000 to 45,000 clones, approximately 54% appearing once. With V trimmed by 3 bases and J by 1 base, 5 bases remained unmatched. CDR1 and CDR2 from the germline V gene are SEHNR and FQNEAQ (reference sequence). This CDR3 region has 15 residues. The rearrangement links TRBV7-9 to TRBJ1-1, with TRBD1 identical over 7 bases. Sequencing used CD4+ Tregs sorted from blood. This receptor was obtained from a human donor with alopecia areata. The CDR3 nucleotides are TGTGCCAGCAGCTTCTCCGGGACAGCGAACACTGAAGCTTTCTTT. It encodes CASSFSGTANTEAFF.